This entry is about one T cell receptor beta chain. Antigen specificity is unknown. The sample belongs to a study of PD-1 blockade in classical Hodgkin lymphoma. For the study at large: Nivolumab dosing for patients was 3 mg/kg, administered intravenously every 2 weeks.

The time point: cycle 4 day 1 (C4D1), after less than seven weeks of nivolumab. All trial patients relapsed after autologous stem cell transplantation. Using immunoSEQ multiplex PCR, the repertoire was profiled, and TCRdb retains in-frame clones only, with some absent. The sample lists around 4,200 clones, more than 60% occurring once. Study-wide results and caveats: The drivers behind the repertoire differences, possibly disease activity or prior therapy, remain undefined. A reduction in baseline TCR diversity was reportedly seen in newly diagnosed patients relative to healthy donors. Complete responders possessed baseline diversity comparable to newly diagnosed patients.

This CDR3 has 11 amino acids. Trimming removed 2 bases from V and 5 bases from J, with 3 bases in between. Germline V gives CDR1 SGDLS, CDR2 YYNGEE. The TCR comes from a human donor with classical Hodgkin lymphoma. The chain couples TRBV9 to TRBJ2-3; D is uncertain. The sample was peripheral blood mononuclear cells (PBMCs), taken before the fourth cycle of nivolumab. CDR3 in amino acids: CASSVGDTQYF. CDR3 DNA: TGTGCCAGCAGCGTGGGAGATACGCAGTATTTT.